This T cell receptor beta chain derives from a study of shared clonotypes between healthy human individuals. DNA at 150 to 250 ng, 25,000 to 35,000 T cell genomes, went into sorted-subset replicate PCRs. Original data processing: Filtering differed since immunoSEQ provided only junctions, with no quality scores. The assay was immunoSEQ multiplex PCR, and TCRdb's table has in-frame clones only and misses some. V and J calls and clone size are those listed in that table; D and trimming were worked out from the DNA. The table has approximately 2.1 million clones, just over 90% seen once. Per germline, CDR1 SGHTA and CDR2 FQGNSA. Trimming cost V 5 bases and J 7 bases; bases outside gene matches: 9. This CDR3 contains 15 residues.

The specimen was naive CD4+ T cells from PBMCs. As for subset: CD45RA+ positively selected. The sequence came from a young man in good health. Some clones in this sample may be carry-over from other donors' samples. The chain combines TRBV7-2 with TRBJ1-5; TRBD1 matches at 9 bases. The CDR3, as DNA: TGTGCCAGCAGCCCCCAGACAGGGGGGAAACAGCCCCAGCATTTT. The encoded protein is CASSPQTGGKQPQHF.